This T cell receptor beta chain was retrieved from a study of immune heterogeneity within non-small cell lung tumors. Germline loops: CDR1 MNHNS, CDR2 SASEGT. This CDR3 contains 13 residues. V gave up 5 bases and J gave up 4 bases, with 11 bases separating them. Amplification of TCR beta CDR3 was performed by multiplex PCR with 32 V and 13 J primers. TCRdb re-called the multiplex PCR reads with MiXCR, one entry per CDR3 protein. Counted here are some 9,800 distinct CDR3 sequences, over 15% occurring once; the ten biggest clones make up around 3.7%. General study results and limits: The high-frequency T-cell receptor beta clonotypes mostly did not match up between individual patients.

This clonotype was recorded many times. Its specificity is unknown. Bulk tumor genomic DNA, 600 ng per sample, was the template. Biopsies, several per primary tumor and spaced far apart, were collected during surgery. Curative surgery was performed on patients who had untreated, newly diagnosed non-small cell lung cancer. The sequence came from a man aged 40-49 years with non-small cell lung cancer. Sequences were obtained from lung tumor tissue. The V gene is TRBV6-1, the J gene TRBJ2-5, with D maybe TRBD2 (6 bases). For the CDR3, the DNA is TGTGCCAGCAGTATGACTAGTAGAGAGACCCAGTACTTC. The encoded protein is CASSMTSRETQYF.